The 30 T cell receptor delta chains below all came from one sample that was sequenced in a study of gamma-delta chains in newborns, infants, children. TCRdb re-called the reads using CATT. The data hold 5,700 or so delta-chain clones, with 0.35% to 0.5% observed a single time. Specimen: blood. The receptors shown here come from a child who was a newborn, infant or young child, either healthy, febrile or measles-vaccinated (not recorded which).

This clone was counted only a few times. The protein TCRdb gives is from a much larger clone and does not agree with this DNA's translation at residue 17, likely a read error; the protein shown here comes from the DNA. V gene TRDV2 combines with J gene TRDJ3; TRDD3 matches at 13 bases. This CDR3 comprises 19 residues. CDR1 and CDR2 from the germline V gene are GEAIGNYY and EKD. CDR3 sequence: CACDTVTGGYARDTRQTFF. The CDR3 region has the DNA TGTGCCTGTGACACCGTTACTGGGGGATACGCTCGGGACACCCGACAGACGTTTTTC.

In nucleotides, the CDR3 is TGTGCCTGTGACCTACCGGGGGATAACTCCTGGGACACCCGACAGATGTTTTTC. Encoded protein: CACDLPGDNSWDTRQMFF. The chain joins TRDV2 to TRDJ3; 8 nucleotides match TRDD3. The germline CDR1 and CDR2 sequences are GEAIGNYY and EKD. The CDR3 is made up of 18 amino acids. V lost 3 bases, J lost 0 bases, and 6 bases stayed unmatched.

Points on this clone: This may arise from a read error, as a much more abundant clone is one base away. The rearrangement joins TRAV29/DV5 to TRDJ3, with 7 nucleotides matching TRDD3. From germline, CDR1 is NSMFDY and CDR2 ISSIKDK. Trimming removed 0 bases from V and 0 bases from J; junction bases left unmatched: 12. This CDR3 spans 20 amino acids. This CDR3 reads CAASVIFLGVPSWDTRQMFF. The CDR3 nucleotides are TGTGCAGCAAGCGTGATCTTTCTGGGGGTACCCTCCTGGGACACCCGACAGATGTTTTTC.

Within the sample, this clone is medium-sized. The rearrangement joins TRDV2 to TRDJ3; 13 nucleotides line up with TRDD3. In germline, CDR1 is GEAIGNYY, CDR2 EKD. J lost 0 bases, V lost 3 bases, and 7 bases had no gene match. The CDR3 extends over 20 amino acids. This CDR3 reads CACDSTGGYGSSWDTRQMFF. The CDR3 nucleotides are TGTGCCTGTGACTCTACTGGGGGATACGGTAGCTCCTGGGACACCCGACAGATGTTTTTC.

This clone was observed a few times. This sequence may be a read error, since a much larger clone differs from it by one base. This same CDR3 is encoded by further DNA sequences in the sample. V is TRDV2 and J is TRDJ1, with 12 bases identical to TRDD3. CDR1 and CDR2 (germline): GEAIGNYY, EKD. V shed 3 bases, J shed 2 bases, and the junction held 9 bases outside the gene matches. The CDR3 covers 17 residues. CDR3 sequence reads: CACDRLGDTEYTDKLIF. The CDR3 DNA reads TGTGCCTGTGACCGTCTGGGGGATACGGAGTATACCGATAAACTCATCTTT.

This clone was detected only a few times. A much larger clone sits a single nucleotide away, making a read error possible. This sample includes further DNA sequences coding for the same CDR3. The V and J genes are TRDV2 and TRDJ3, with 7 bases lining up with TRDD3. Germline values: CDR1 GEAIGNYY, CDR2 EKD. This CDR3 has 18 amino acids. The CDR3 loop reads CACDSTGASSWDTRQMFF. The CDR3 DNA follows: TGTGCCTGCGACAGTACTGGGGCCAGCTCCTGGGACACCCGACAGATGTTTTTC.

This clone came up a few times. A far larger clone differs by one base, so this is likely a read error. Other DNA variants within this sample encode the same CDR3. V usage is TRDV2 and J usage is TRDJ2; no reliable D call. The ends were cut back, 4 bases at V and 1 base at J, with 21 bases in the middle. Germline CDR1 and CDR2: GEAIGNYY and EKD. The CDR3 is 18 amino acids. As DNA, the CDR3 is TGTGCCTGTGATTCGATTGAGACTGCACTGAATTTGACAGCACAACTCTTCTTT. As protein: CACDSIETALNLTAQLFF.

In its sample, this clone was seen a few times. With a far larger clone one base away, a read error is the likely cause. The gene calls are TRDV2 and TRDJ1, with 12 bases matching TRDD3. The J segment lost 13 bases and the V segment lost 2 bases, leaving 7 bases of the junction unmatched. The CDR3 is 13 residues long. Germline loops: CDR1 GEAIGNYY, CDR2 EKD. The CDR3 DNA follows: TGTGCCTGTGACAAAGTACTGGGGGATACACCCATCTTT. It translates to CACDKVLGDTPIF.

This clone was observed a handful of times. A much larger clone lies one base from this, so it may be a read error. Other DNA sequences in the same sample also yield this CDR3. V and J are TRDV2 and TRDJ2; TRDD3 is a possible D gene (6 bases). This CDR3 is built from 15 residues. The germline CDR1 and CDR2 sequences are GEAIGNYY and EKD. In DNA, the CDR3 is TGTGCCTGTGACACCCTGGGGACTTTGACAGCACAGCTCTTCTTT. Its protein product is CACDTLGTLTAQLFF.

There are a few counts of this clone. A single base is all that separates this from a far larger clone, so a read error is likely. This chain links TRDV2 with TRDJ3; 11 bases align to TRDD3. Germline assignment: CDR1 GEAIGNYY and CDR2 EKD. The CDR3 loop spans 20 amino acids. CDR3 sequence (DNA): TGTGCCCGTGACACCGTACTGGGGGATAGCAGCTCCTGGGACACCCGACAGATGTTTTTC. This sequence encodes CARDTVLGDSSSWDTRQMFF.

A remark on this clone: A much larger clonotype is one base distant, so this may be a read error. Additional DNA sequences in this sample encode the identical CDR3. V is TRDV2 and J is TRDJ3; maybe TRDD3 (5 bases). This CDR3 region has 17 residues. Germline CDR1 is GEAIGNYY and CDR2 is EKD. The CDR3 DNA reads TGTGCCTGTGACACTCTCACTGGCTCCTGGGACACCCGACAAATGTTTTTC. It codes for CACDTLTGSWDTRQMFF.

Turning to this clone: TCRdb has a much larger clone's protein, which differs at residue 7 from the translation of this DNA, likely because of a read error; what is shown is the protein translated from the DNA. This chain uses TRDV2 with TRDJ1; D perhaps matches TRDD3 (5 bases). The CDR3 is 17 residues long. V was clipped by 0 bases and J by 0 bases, with 16 bases between them. Germline V gene sequence: CDR1 GEAIGNYY, CDR2 EKD. The CDR3 spells CACDTVPGVGYTDKLIF. CDR3 sequence (DNA): TGTGCCTGTGACACCGTACCGGGGGTCGGGTACACCGATAAACTCATCTTT.

In this sample, this clone turned up a few times. The mismatch at residue 11 between this DNA's translation and the TCRdb protein of a much larger clone likely reflects a read error; the protein shown is translated from the DNA. This chain connects TRDV2 to TRDJ3; the match to TRDD3 covers 12 bases. Germline CDR1 reads GEAIGNYY; CDR2 reads EKD. This CDR3 comprises 18 residues. The CDR3 DNA reads as TGTGCCTGTGACAATACTGGGGGATACTCCCGGGACACCCGACAGATGTTTTTC. Translated: CACDNTGGYSRDTRQMFF.

This clone is labeled medium-sized (0.01 to 0.1%). At the DNA level, this CDR3 is encoded by other sequences in the same sample as well. This chain links TRDV1 with TRDJ3; 9 bases align to TRDD3. V shed 2 bases, J shed 3 bases, and the junction held 11 bases outside the gene matches. The CDR3 consists of 20 residues. The germline gives CDR1 TSWWSYY, CDR2 QGS. CDR3 loop: CALGEKALGDNDWDTRQMFF. DNA for the CDR3: TGTGCTCTTGGGGAAAAGGCGTTGGGGGATAATGACTGGGACACCCGACAGATGTTTTTC.

By sample share, this clone is medium-sized. The chain recombines TRDV2 with TRDJ3; D is possibly TRDD3 (6 bases). Germline assignment: CDR1 GEAIGNYY and CDR2 EKD. This CDR3 region has 18 residues. Trimming left V 0 bases short and J 1 base short, with 12 bases between. The chain's CDR3 is CACDTVGALSWDTRQMFF. For the CDR3, the DNA is TGTGCCTGTGACACCGTGGGGGCCTTATCCTGGGACACCCGACAGATGTTTTTC.

This clone was seen only a few times. This DNA's translation differs at residue 10 from TCRdb's protein, which comes from a much larger clone; a read error is likely, and the protein shown is translated from the DNA. The rearrangement joins TRDV2 to TRDJ3; 7 nucleotides match TRDD3. This CDR3 comprises 18 residues. The V gene's germline CDR1 is GEAIGNYY and CDR2 EKD. J lost 3 bases, V lost 3 bases, and 10 bases had no gene match. The CDR3 is CACDLGGDSFWDTRQMFF. CDR3 bases: TGTGCCTGTGACCTTGGGGGAGATAGCTTCTGGGACACCCGACAGATGTTTTTC.

The table lists this clone with a few counts. The protein TCRdb lists belongs to a much larger clone and differs from this DNA's translation at residue 5, which points to a read error; the protein shown is made from the DNA. This sample also contains other DNA sequences that code for the same CDR3. This chain connects TRDV2 to TRDJ3; 7 nucleotides agree with TRDD3. Germline V gene sequence: CDR1 GEAIGNYY, CDR2 EKD. Unmatched junction bases numbered 7, after V lost 3 bases and J lost 0 bases. CDR3 length: 18 residues. As DNA, the CDR3 is TGTGCCTGTGACGCCGGGGGATTTAGCTCCTGGGACACCCGACAGATGTTTTTC. Translating gives CACDAGGFSSWDTRQMFF.

As regards this clone: DNA and listed protein disagree at residue 3, so the protein shown here was translated from the DNA. The chain uses TRDV2 and TRDJ2, with D possibly being TRDD3 (6 bases). The germline CDR1 and CDR2 sequences are GEAIGNYY and EKD. The CDR3 is made up of 16 amino acids. This chain's CDR3 is CARDTVGIDSTAQLFF. CDR3 DNA: TGTGCCCGTGACACCGTAGGGATAGATTCGACAGCACAACTCTTCTTT.

This clone has just a few counts. The rearrangement joins TRDV2 to TRDJ3; 12 bases fit TRDD3. Per germline, CDR1 GEAIGNYY and CDR2 EKD. With V trimmed by 3 bases and J by 16 bases, 21 bases remained unmatched. This CDR3 has 19 amino acids. The CDR3 DNA sequence: TGTGCCTGTGACGCCTACTGGGGGATACTTCCCTGGGACACCGGCCAGATGTTTTTC. It translates to CACDAYWGILPWDTGQMFF.

In this sample, this clone turned up a few times. It may be a read error: a sequence one base away is much more abundant. The sample has other DNA sequences that encode this CDR3 too. V is TRDV2 and J is TRDJ3; 8 positions agree with TRDD3. Germline loops: CDR1 GEAIGNYY, CDR2 EKD. The CDR3 sequence is 17 residues long. This CDR3 is CACDTWGDTWDTRQMFF. Here the CDR3 DNA reads TGCGCCTGTGACACCTGGGGGGATACCTGGGACACCCGACAGATGTTTTTC.

To note about this clone: TCRdb assigns this DNA the protein of a much larger clone, which departs from its translation at residue 8; this likely reflects a read error, and the protein shown comes from translating the DNA. The gene calls are TRDV2 and TRDJ1, with a possible D match to TRDD1 (5 bases). The CDR3 extends over 13 amino acids. Germline loops: CDR1 GEAIGNYY, CDR2 EKD. V lost 2 bases, J lost 5 bases, and 11 bases lay in between. The CDR3 sequence is CACDKILRDKLIF. In DNA form, the CDR3 reads TGTGCCTGTGACAAAATACTGAGGGATAAACTCATCTTT.

This clone is medium-sized (0.01 to 0.1%) in the sample. The chain links TRDV2 to TRDJ3; 13 bases are a match to TRDD3. Germline V CDR1 and CDR2: GEAIGNYY, EKD. The CDR3 extends over 19 amino acids. V lost 2 bases to trimming and J lost 1 base; unmatched junction nucleotides: 4. The CDR3 DNA follows: TGTGCCTGTGACATCACTGGGGGATACGCTTCCTGGGACACCCGACAGATGTTTTTC. This translates into CACDITGGYASWDTRQMFF.

Comments on this clone: TCRdb assigns this DNA the protein of a much larger clone, which departs from its translation at residue 17; this likely reflects a read error, and the protein shown comes from translating the DNA. This rearrangement joins TRDV2 to TRDJ3; 7 bases fit TRDD3. The CDR3 is 19 residues long. CDR1 GEAIGNYY and CDR2 EKD come from the germline V gene. This chain's CDR3 is CACDKLGMSSSWDTRQVFF. The CDR3 coding sequence is TGTGCCTGTGACAAACTGGGGATGTCAAGCTCCTGGGACACCCGACAGGTGTTTTTC.

This clone was seen a handful of times. TCRdb's listed protein matches a much larger clone and diverges from this DNA's translation at residue 3, likely through a read error; the protein shown comes from the DNA. The CDR3 is CARDTLTGGSSWDTRQMFF. As DNA, the CDR3 is TGTGCCCGTGACACCCTCACTGGGGGTTCTTCCTGGGACACCCGACAGATGTTTTTC. The V and J genes are TRDV2 and TRDJ3, with TRDD3 matching over 8 bases. The CDR3 spans 19 residues. The germline gives CDR1 GEAIGNYY, CDR2 EKD.

There are many counts of this clone. A much larger clone is a single base away; this may be a read error. J is TRDJ4 and V is TRDV2; 8 positions agree with TRDD3. This CDR3 has 15 residues. Per germline, CDR1 GEAIGNYY and CDR2 EKD. The CDR3 DNA reads as TGTGCCTGTGATACTGGGGGCGACGGTGCCAGACCCCTGACCTTT. Translated, it gives CACDTGGDGARPLTF.

By share, this clone ranks as medium-sized. This specimen includes other DNA sequences encoding the same CDR3. The chain links TRDV2 to TRDJ3; 11 positions match TRDD3. Unmatched junction bases numbered 6, after V lost 0 bases and J lost 0 bases. Germline V gene data show CDR1 as GEAIGNYY and CDR2 as EKD. This CDR3 is 20 amino acids long. CDR3 nucleotides: TGTGCCTGTGACACCGCTGGGGGATACCCTTTCTCCTGGGACACCCGACAGATGTTTTTC. This translates into CACDTAGGYPFSWDTRQMFF.

This clone was seen a few times. A single base separates this from a much larger clone, so it may be a read error. Other DNA sequences of this sample code for an identical CDR3. The genes are TRDV2 and TRDJ3; 10 bases match TRDD3. This CDR3 has 17 residues. Germline lookup yields CDR1 GEAIGNYY and CDR2 EKD. CDR3 loop: CACDTVLGDWDTRQMFF. The CDR3 DNA reads TGTGCCTGTGACACCGTACTGGGGGATTGGGACACCCGGCAGATGTTTTTC.

A word on this clone: A far more abundant clone sits one base away, making this likely a read error. This same CDR3 is encoded by further DNA sequences in the sample. The genes are TRDV2 and TRDJ3; D is unclear. Germline assignment: CDR1 GEAIGNYY and CDR2 EKD. V shed 0 bases and J shed 0 bases, with 11 bases lying between them. CDR3 size: 18 residues. This CDR3 is CACDTDRPSSWDTRQMFF. CDR3 DNA sequence: TGTGCCTGTGACACCGACCGACCCAGCTCCTGGGACACCCGACAGATGTTTTTC.

Comment on this clone: TCRdb's protein, taken from a much larger clone, differs from this DNA's translation at residue 4, likely owing to a read error; the protein displayed comes from the DNA. The chain is built from TRDV2 and TRDJ3; TRDD3 matches at 11 bases. V was clipped by 5 bases and J by 0 bases; unmatched bases: 5. CDR1 GEAIGNYY and CDR2 EKD come from the germline V gene. The CDR3 is 18 amino acids. The CDR3 region has the DNA TGTGCCTGTGGCAATACTGGGGGATACTCCTGGGACACCCGACAGATGTTTTTC. It is translated as CACGNTGGYSWDTRQMFF.

By proportion, this clone is medium-sized. Other DNA variants within this sample encode the same CDR3. The chain combines TRDV2 with TRDJ3, with D perhaps matching TRDD2 or TRDD3 (5 bases each). The germline CDR1 and CDR2 sequences are GEAIGNYY and EKD. This CDR3 is 19 amino acids long. V was shortened by 1 base and J by 0 bases, with 15 bases between the two germline ends. The CDR3 region has the DNA TGTGCCTGTGACACGGGGGGGCCCTTCAGCTCCTGGGACACCCGACAGATGTTTTTC. Amino acids: CACDTGGPFSSWDTRQMFF.